This TCR beta chain was profiled in a study of regulatory T cells in long-lasting Graves disease (dated by TCRdb to the early 2020s). For the study in its entirety: In the newly diagnosed Graves' disease group, patients had been taking antithyroid drugs for less than 3 months. Patients with persistent Graves' disease were compared with patients with newly diagnosed Graves' disease using TCR sequencing and RNA sequencing of peripheral blood. The study was registered as a clinical trial and conducted in China. A total of approximately 35 samples underwent TCR sequencing: roughly 13 from persistent and about 20 from newly diagnosed Graves' disease patients.

Counted from cysteine to phenylalanine, this CDR3 has 11 amino acids. Only the CDR3 portion is preserved as DNA: 33 bases, with reading frame beginning at the first base. From a lookup of the germline V gene (reference sequence), CDR1 and CDR2 are DFQATT and SNEGSKA. Cut back by 0 bases and 4 bases, the V and J ends lie 3 bases apart. Points the paper makes about the study in general: Sequencing and analysis were restricted to the TCR beta chain. Patients with persistent disease shared more public clonotypes (about 2,500) than newly diagnosed patients did (966). The authors noted that the small sample size was a limitation that may lower accuracy. Compared with newly diagnosed patients, patients with persistent Graves' disease had lower TCR Shannon entropy and fewer highly expanded clones, which suggests clonal expansion. TRBV28, TRBJ1-2 and TRBJ2-5 were preferentially used in persistent disease, while TRBV20-1 and TRBJ2-1 were favored in newly diagnosed disease. Because the primary lesion, thyroid tissue, could not be accessed, the study looked at peripheral blood alone.

The time point label, read with the paper, signifies: newly diagnosed GD, antithyroid drugs for less than 3 months. RNA was extracted from PBMCs in TRIzol for both TCR sequencing and RNA sequencing. The diagnosis of Graves' disease followed American Thyroid Association guidelines. Recruitment of patients was carried out at an endocrinology department in Xi'an, China. Each patient gave roughly 10 milliliters of peripheral blood, collected in an EDTA anticoagulant tube. Ficoll Paque Plus density gradient separation was used to isolate PBMCs, and no further T cell sorting was done. An Agilent 2100 Bioanalyzer and agarose gel were used to assess RNA quality, and a NanoDrop 2000 was used to measure RNA concentration. Receptor libraries were prepared by multiplex PCR. The data were produced on an Illumina HiSeq 4000. CDR3 regions were amplified by Arm-PCR with iRepertoire HTBI primers to construct TCR beta libraries. PCR products were gel purified before sequencing. In the source study's methods: A total of some 65 TRBV and some 15 TRBJ segments were identified across samples and were used for gene usage analysis of CDR3 amino acid clonotypes. COPE and FqMerger were used to merge the filtered high-quality paired reads into contigs. BLAST was used to align contigs to the IMGT TRBV, TRBD and TRBJ reference genes, and CDR3 was defined following IMGT. Any clonotype with a frequency above 0.1% was classified as a highly expanded clone. Repertoire diversity was measured by Shannon entropy, and V-J evenness by the Gini coefficient. A clonotype was considered public if more than one individual shared it. In-frame beta chains were kept once TCRdb had trimmed the public reads at Q25 with fastp and called clones with MiXCR. Rows merge per CDR3 protein into single entries with the most common DNA and genes. The V and J calls were determined by TCRdb, not by the authors. A total of roughly 220,000 distinct CDR3 sequences appear in this sample, 18% of them only once. The ten largest clones represent roughly a fifth of the sample.

This clonotype was counted ten times or more. It lacks a known antigen. Base qualities are not at hand, and no much larger clone is one base apart. In this chain, TRBV20-1 is recombined with TRBJ1-1; no confident D gene assignment can be made. The origin of this receptor is a female donor with Graves disease. The sample consisted of peripheral blood mononuclear cells (PBMCs), taken at new diagnosis, from a patient treated with antithyroid drugs. The DNA sequence is as follows: TGCAGTGCTAGAGAAATCACTGAAGCTTTCTTT. This gives the protein CSAREITEAFF.